This T cell receptor (beta chain) was recovered during a study of early T cells in non-severe SARS-CoV-2 infection. Individual cDNA molecules carried attached unique molecular identifiers. TCRdb reprocessed the 5' RACE reads via MiXCR and lists one record per CDR3 protein. This sample has some 61,000 distinct CDR3 sequences, with 7.5% to 9% found just once. CDR1 and CDR2 (germline): SQVTM, ANQGSEA. The CDR3 is 12 amino acids. The source is an adult who was a healthcare worker with PCR-confirmed SARS-CoV-2 infection or an uninfected control (not recorded which). This chain connects TRBV29-1 to TRBJ2-5, with 7 positions matching TRBD2. Sequences were derived from whole blood, sampled at baseline. The CDR3 nucleotides read TGCATGTTTGCGGGGGTACAAGAGACCCAGTACTTC. It encodes CMFAGVQETQYF.